The entry below gives a single TCR beta chain sequence along with its context. The antigen is unknown. A roughly 120-subject validation cohort, separate from the approximately 720-subject first cohort, supplied the donors. Sequencing used immunoSEQ multiplex PCR; TCRdb keeps in-frame clones, though not all of them. The data contain 200,000 or so clones, 85% to 95% of them singletons. The V gene lost 2 bases and the J gene lost 5 bases, with 12 bases spanning the gap. The CDR3 runs to 15 residues. Germline V CDR1 and CDR2: SGHTA, FQGNSA. The data were obtained in a study of cytomegalovirus exposure and HLA in healthy donors. General observations from the study: Three CMV-associated chains proved CMV antigen-specific in vitro. A classifier reportedly called cytomegalovirus status with high sensitivity and specificity.

This TCR came from a woman between 18 and 29 years old in good health and CMV-seronegative. Sequenced input: PBMCs. The chain recombines TRBV7-2 with TRBJ2-2, with TRBD2 as a possible D gene (5 bases). The CDR3 bases are TGTGCCAGCAGCTTAAGGTGGGAGAGGACCGGGGAGCTGTTTTTT. It specifies CASSLRWERTGELFF.